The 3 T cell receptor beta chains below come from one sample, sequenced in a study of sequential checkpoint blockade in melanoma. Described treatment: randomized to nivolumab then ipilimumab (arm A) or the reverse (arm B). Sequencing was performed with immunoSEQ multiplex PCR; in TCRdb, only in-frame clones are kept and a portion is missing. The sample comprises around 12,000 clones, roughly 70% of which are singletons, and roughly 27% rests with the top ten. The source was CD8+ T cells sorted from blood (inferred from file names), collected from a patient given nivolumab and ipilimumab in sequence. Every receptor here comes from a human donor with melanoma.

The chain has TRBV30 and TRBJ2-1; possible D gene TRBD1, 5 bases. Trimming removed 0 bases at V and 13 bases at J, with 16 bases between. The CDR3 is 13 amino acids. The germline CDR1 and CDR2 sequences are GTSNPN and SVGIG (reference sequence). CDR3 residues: CAWSVGQGRFQFF. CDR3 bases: TGTGCCTGGAGTGTTGGGCAGGGTAGGTTCCAGTTCTTC. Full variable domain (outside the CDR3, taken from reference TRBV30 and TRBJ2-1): SQTIHQWPATLVQPVGSPLSLECTVEGTSNPNLYWYRQAAGRGLQLLFYSVGIGQISSEVPQNLSASRPQDRQFILSSKKLLLSDSGFYLCAWSVGQGRFQFFGPGTRLTVL.

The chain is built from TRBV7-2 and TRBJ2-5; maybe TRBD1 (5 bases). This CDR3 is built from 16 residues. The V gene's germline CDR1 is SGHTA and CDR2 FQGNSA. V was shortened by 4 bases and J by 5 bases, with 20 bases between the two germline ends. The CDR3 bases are TGTGCCAGCAGCTATCCGGCCTCAGCCTCAGGGGAGACCCAGTACTTC. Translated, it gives CASSYPASASGETQYF.

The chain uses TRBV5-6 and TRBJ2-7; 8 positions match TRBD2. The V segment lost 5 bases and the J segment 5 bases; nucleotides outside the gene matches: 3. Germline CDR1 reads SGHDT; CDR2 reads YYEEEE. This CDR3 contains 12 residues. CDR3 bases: TGTGCCAGCAGTCTAGCGGGCCACGAGCAGTACGTC. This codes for CASSLAGHEQYV.